This TCR beta chain was found in a study of identical twins. This clonotype was detected only a few times. TCRdb re-called the 5' RACE reads with MiXCR, one entry per CDR3 protein. This sample has about 920,000 distinct CDR3 sequences, with about 12% found just once. This CDR3 is built from 14 residues. Trimming stripped 5 bases from V and 3 bases from J, with 14 bases between. Another study also made use of these data, one on yellow fever vaccine responses in identical twins.

The V and J genes are TRBV12-3 or TRBV12-4 and TRBJ2-7, with D perhaps TRBD1 or TRBD2 (5 bases each). The receptor's source is a woman younger than 35 in good health. Sequencing was carried out using PBMCs. This CDR3 is CASSLGPKSYEQYF. CDR3 bases: TGTGCCAGCAGTCTGGGACCGAAGAGCTACGAGCAGTACTTC.